Below, 27 T cell receptor beta chains from the same sample are listed, as sequenced in a study of tumor-infiltrating lymphocytes in primary liver carcinoma. Reverse transcription of roughly 0.5 ug total RNA with a constant-region primer produced TCR beta cDNA. Library construction for TCR beta comprised three nested multiplex PCR rounds performed with slightly modified ARM-PCR. For around 10 cycles apiece, the opening two PCR rounds ran with TRBV1-TRBV30 forward primers and a C-beta reverse primer. TCRdb re-called the multiplex PCR reads through MiXCR, storing one row per CDR3 protein. Of approximately 310,000 distinct CDR3 sequences in the sample, more than 55% were seen once. Blood RNA came from unsorted whole blood; germline DNA was also extracted. Sequenced material: peripheral blood. The receptor set was obtained from a man aged 35-49 years with primary liver carcinoma and hepatitis B virus infection.

With regard to this clonotype: The conserved phenylalanine or tryptophan is not found at the CDR3 terminus, so this likely reflects a read error. The rearrangement uses TRBV14 and TRBJ2-1; TRBD2 agrees at 10 bases. The CDR3 is 16 amino acids. Germline V gene lookup returns CDR1 SGHDN and CDR2 FVKESK. The DNA of the CDR3 is TGTGCCGGCAGCCCCTCTTTAGCGGGAGGTTTAAATGAGCAGTTCTTA. Its protein is CAGSPSLAGGLNEQFL.

About this clonotype: This CDR3 is missing its conserved last phenylalanine or tryptophan, likely due to a read error. CDR3 amino acids: CASSLVSSAGELFL. DNA for the CDR3: TGTGCCAGCAGCTTAGTGAGTTCGGCCGGGGAGCTGTTTCTT. The chain employs TRBV11-2 and TRBJ2-2; D ambiguous. Looked up from germline, CDR1 is SGHAT and CDR2 is FQNNGV. Trimming removed 1 base from V and 6 bases from J, with 9 bases in between. The CDR3 runs 14 residues.

This clonotype has just a few counts. The J gene is TRBJ1-3, the V gene TRBV6-1; D not resolved. From germline, CDR1 is MNHNS and CDR2 SASEGT. V was pared by 6 bases and J by 0 bases, with 9 bases between. CDR3 length: 14 amino acids. The CDR3, as DNA: TGTGCCAGCAGAGAACAGATCTCTGGAAACACCATATATTTT. Translation gives CASREQISGNTIYF.

Of note for this clonotype: Because the CDR3 is missing its conserved closing phenylalanine or tryptophan, this is likely a read error. The V gene is TRBV11-2, the J gene TRBJ1-1; 7 bases are shared with TRBD1. Germline V CDR1 and CDR2: SGHAT, FQNNGV. Unmatched junction bases numbered 12, after V lost 5 bases and J lost 0 bases. The CDR3 has 17 residues. DNA of the CDR3: TGTGCCAGCAGCATAGGCCAGGGGGGAGTCATGAACACTGAAGCTTTCTTA. It codes for CASSIGQGGVMNTEAFL.

Notes on this clonotype: The conserved phenylalanine or tryptophan normally closing the CDR3 is absent here, so this likely arose from a read error. The chain couples TRBV11-1 to TRBJ2-2; D gene unclear. Between the trimmed V and J ends, which lost 5 bases and 4 bases, there was a span of 11 bases. Per germline, CDR1 SGHAT and CDR2 FQDESV (reference sequence). The CDR3 has 14 amino acids. The CDR3 sequence: CASSPVALTGELFS. DNA for the CDR3: TGTGCCAGCAGCCCTGTAGCCCTCACCGGGGAGCTGTTTTCT.

Worth noting for this clonotype: The conserved final phenylalanine or tryptophan is absent from the CDR3, which likely points to a read error. The rearrangement uses TRBV6-2 or TRBV6-3 and TRBJ2-7, with 8 bases matching TRBD2. CDR3 size: 14 residues. Per germline, CDR1 MNHEY and CDR2 SVGEGT. V shed 5 bases, J shed 4 bases, and the junction held 7 bases outside the gene matches. The CDR3 protein is CASSRAGERYEQYL. CDR3 coding DNA: TGTGCCAGCAGTAGAGCGGGAGAACGTTACGAGCAGTACTTA.

As to this clonotype: At one boundary the junction diverges from the germline segment, which might be a read error. The gene calls are TRBV11-1 and TRBJ2-3; 8 positions match TRBD1. Looked up from germline, CDR1 is SGHAT and CDR2 is FQDESV (reference sequence). This CDR3 is 15 amino acids long. The CDR3 spells CASIREDRGTDTQYF. In DNA, the CDR3 is TGTGCCAGCATCAGAGAAGACAGGGGAACAGATACACAGTATTTT.

Notes on this clonotype: A single base separates this from a much larger clone, so it may be a read error. The chain employs TRBV4-1 and TRBJ1-6; no clear D. Germline CDR1 is MGHRA and CDR2 is YSYEKL. The CDR3 is made up of 15 amino acids. CDR3 loop: CASSPAAQHISPLHF. The CDR3 DNA sequence: TGTGCCAGCAGCCCAGCTGCCCAGCATATTTCACCCCTCCACTTT.

About this clonotype itself: At one end the junction does not follow the germline gene, possibly because of a read error. The gene calls are TRBV12-3 or TRBV12-4 and TRBJ2-7, with D unresolved. The CDR3 length is 15 residues. This CDR3 reads CASSLLIGLRNEQYF. The CDR3, as DNA: TGTGCCAGTAGTTTATTGATAGGGCTAAGGAACGAGCAGTACTTC.

Points on this clonotype: A much larger clone is a single base away; this may be a read error. J is TRBJ1-2 and V is TRBV29-1; 8 bases match TRBD1. Germline loops: CDR1 SQVTM, CDR2 ANQGSEA. This CDR3 is 13 amino acids long. Germline trimming cut 4 bases from V and 6 bases from J; bases unmatched to any gene: 7. The CDR3 loop is CSVVLTGQDGYTF. CDR3 nucleotide sequence: TGCAGCGTTGTTCTCACGGGACAGGATGGCTACACCTTC.

This clonotype was counted only a few times. The chain is built from TRBV30 and TRBJ1-2; D is uncertain. Germline V gives CDR1 GTSNPN, CDR2 SVGIG (reference sequence). V was trimmed by 4 bases and J by 6 bases, leaving 9 bases between them. This CDR3 is built from 11 residues. The CDR3 DNA is TGTGCCTGGATATCAAGAGATGGCTACACCTTC. Translation: CAWISRDGYTF.

The gene calls are TRBV20-1 and TRBJ2-1; 8 nucleotides line up with TRBD2. V shed 3 bases and J 8 bases; nucleotides not matched to a gene: 9. There are 14 residues in the CDR3. The germline CDR1 and CDR2 sequences are DFQATT and SNEGSKA (reference sequence). CDR3 sequence: CSASFWTSIDEQFF. The CDR3 nucleotides are TGCAGTGCTAGTTTCTGGACTAGCATTGATGAGCAGTTCTTC.

For this clonotype: Since a much larger clone is just one base distant, this may be a read error. The chain combines TRBV12-3 or TRBV12-4 with TRBJ2-7, with 8 bases identical to TRBD1. CDR3 length: 18 amino acids. J was trimmed by 2 bases and V by 4 bases; bases with no gene match: 16. CDR3: CASSSRGRGPTLTYEQYF. The CDR3 DNA reads TGTGCCAGCAGTTCCCGGGGCAGGGGGCCCACCTTAACCTACGAGCAGTACTTC.

This clonotype was found once. This may come from a read error, since a much larger clone is one base off. The chain uses TRBV7-8 and TRBJ2-5, with 7 bases lining up with TRBD2. CDR3 length equals 15 residues. CDR1 and CDR2 from the germline V gene are SGHVS and FQNEAQ. DNA for the CDR3: TGTGGCAGCAGCTTAGAACTAGCGTGGCAAGAGACCCAGTACTTC. Translated: CGSSLELAWQETQYF.

The chain is built from TRBV5-1 and TRBJ2-1; 8 bases are a match to TRBD2. The trim removed 4 bases at V and 6 bases at J, leaving 12 bases unmatched. Germline V gene data show CDR1 as SGHRS and CDR2 as YFSETQ. This CDR3 spans 16 amino acids. The CDR3 spells CASSATGTSTRNEQFF. As DNA, the CDR3 is TGCGCCAGCAGCGCTACCGGGACTAGTACTCGCAATGAGCAGTTCTTC.

This clonotype was observed a handful of times. Just one base apart from a much larger clone, this may be a read error. V and J are TRBV29-1 and TRBJ2-3; TRBD1 or TRBD2 may be the D gene (6 bases each). CDR1 and CDR2 (germline): SQVTM, ANQGSEA. The CDR3 runs to 14 residues. The V end lost 7 bases, the J end lost 2 bases, and 16 bases lay between the germline ends. The CDR3 DNA reads TGCAGCGCGGGACGAGGGGGGTTCACAGATACGCAGTATTTT. This codes for CSAGRGGFTDTQYF.

Note on this clonotype: An end of the junction does not agree with germline; a read error may underlie this. The chain couples TRBV30 to TRBJ2-1; 8 nucleotides match TRBD2. There are 15 residues in the CDR3. Looked up from germline, CDR1 is GTSNPN and CDR2 is SVGIG (reference sequence). This CDR3 reads CAWSVQAGAYDEQFF. For the CDR3, the DNA is TGTGCCTGGAGTGTACAAGCGGGAGCCTACGATGAGCAGTTCTTC.

This clonotype was seen only a few times. The CDR3 region is CATLNSGTTPFF. The CDR3 DNA reads TGTGCCACCCTTAATAGCGGTACCACGCCTTTCTTC. This chain uses TRBV28 with TRBJ2-1; TRBD2 might be the D (6 bases). The V and J ends lost 10 bases and 16 bases respectively, with 23 bases between them. The germline CDR1 and CDR2 sequences are MDHEN and SYDVKM. This CDR3 has 12 amino acids.

This clonotype was seen at least ten times. The genes are TRBV6-2 or TRBV6-3 and TRBJ2-5, with unresolved D. The CDR3 sequence is 13 residues long. The ends were cut back, 2 bases at V and 1 base at J, with 5 bases in the middle. Germline V gene sequence: CDR1 MNHEY, CDR2 SVGEGT. For the CDR3, the DNA is TGTGCCAGCAGTTACAGGGCCCAAGAGACCCAGTACTTC. Translating it yields CASSYRAQETQYF.

As for this clonotype: A much more abundant neighbour one base away suggests this may be a read error. The CDR3 spells CASSHVRGGGDLHF. CDR3 nucleotide sequence: TGTGCCAGCAGCCATGTAAGAGGAGGGGGCGACCTCCACTTT. V is TRBV14 and J is TRBJ1-6; 7 bases match TRBD1. This CDR3 region has 14 residues. V trimming: 3 bases; J trimming: 15 bases; junction bases outside the gene matches: 11. Germline V lookup: CDR1 SGHDN, CDR2 FVKESK.

The chain employs TRBV5-6 and TRBJ2-4; possibly TRBD1 for D (5 bases). This CDR3 has 14 residues. V was cut by 6 bases and J by 3 bases, with 13 bases left in between. Germline V gene sequence: CDR1 SGHDT, CDR2 YYEEEE. The CDR3, as DNA: TGTGCCAGCACAACAGGTTCAGTCAAAAACATTCAGTACTTC. Translated, it gives CASTTGSVKNIQYF.

A word on this clonotype: A read error is possible here, since a much larger clone lies one base away. The V gene is TRBV12-3 or TRBV12-4, the J gene TRBJ2-7; TRBD1 aligns across 8 bases. With V trimmed by 3 bases and J by 8 bases, 9 bases remained unmatched. This CDR3 has 14 residues. The CDR3 spells CASSFQGARYKQYF. CDR3 DNA sequence: TGTGCCAGCAGTTTCCAGGGGGCAAGGTACAAGCAGTACTTC.

Worth noting for this clonotype: A much larger clone lies a single base off, so this may be a read error. The J gene is TRBJ2-1, the V gene TRBV4-2; TRBD2 aligns across 7 bases. This CDR3 is built from 14 residues. Germline loops: CDR1 LGHNA, CDR2 YNFKEQ. The CDR3 DNA sequence: TGTGCCAGCAGCCAGGCGGGAGTTTGGAATGAGCAGTCCTTC. Translated: CASSQAGVWNEQSF.

At least ten counts were recorded for this clonotype. The chain links TRBV29-1 to TRBJ2-5, with D tentatively TRBD1 (6 bases). This CDR3 has 14 amino acids. The germline V gene encodes CDR1 SQVTM and CDR2 ANQGSEA. V was clipped by 7 bases and J by 4 bases, with 19 bases between them. CDR3 loop: CSASPGGQRETQYF. The CDR3 coding sequence is TGCAGCGCTTCCCCGGGTGGACAGCGAGAGACCCAGTACTTC.

Of note for this clonotype: This CDR3 fails to terminate in the conserved phenylalanine or tryptophan, so it likely reflects a read error. V usage is TRBV11-2 and J usage is TRBJ2-1; 10 bases align to TRBD1. The length of the CDR3 is 13 residues. In germline, CDR1 is SGHAT, CDR2 FQNNGV. The CDR3 region is CVSSSGTGAGQFI. The CDR3 bases are TGTGTCAGCAGCTCCGGGACAGGGGCGGGACAGTTCATC.

The genes are TRBV10-3 and TRBJ2-5, with 9 bases aligning to TRBD2. Looked up from germline, CDR1 is ENHRY and CDR2 is SYGVKD. There are 16 residues in the CDR3. Losses at the gene ends were 2 bases for V and 3 bases for J; bases not matched to a gene: 7. CDR3 nucleotide sequence: TGTGCCATCAGTGAGCCAGGGACTAGCAGTAAAGAGACCCAGTACTTC. Translated, it gives CAISEPGTSSKETQYF.

Comment on this clonotype: The junction departs from the called germline gene at one end, perhaps through a read error. V and J are TRBV7-9 and TRBJ1-5, with 9 nucleotides matching TRBD1. Germline CDR1 and CDR2: SEHNR and FQNEAQ (reference sequence). This CDR3 contains 16 residues. CDR3 amino acids: CTSSHMDRGIRQPQHF. The CDR3 DNA is TGTACCAGCAGCCACATGGACAGGGGAATCAGGCAGCCCCAGCATTTT.